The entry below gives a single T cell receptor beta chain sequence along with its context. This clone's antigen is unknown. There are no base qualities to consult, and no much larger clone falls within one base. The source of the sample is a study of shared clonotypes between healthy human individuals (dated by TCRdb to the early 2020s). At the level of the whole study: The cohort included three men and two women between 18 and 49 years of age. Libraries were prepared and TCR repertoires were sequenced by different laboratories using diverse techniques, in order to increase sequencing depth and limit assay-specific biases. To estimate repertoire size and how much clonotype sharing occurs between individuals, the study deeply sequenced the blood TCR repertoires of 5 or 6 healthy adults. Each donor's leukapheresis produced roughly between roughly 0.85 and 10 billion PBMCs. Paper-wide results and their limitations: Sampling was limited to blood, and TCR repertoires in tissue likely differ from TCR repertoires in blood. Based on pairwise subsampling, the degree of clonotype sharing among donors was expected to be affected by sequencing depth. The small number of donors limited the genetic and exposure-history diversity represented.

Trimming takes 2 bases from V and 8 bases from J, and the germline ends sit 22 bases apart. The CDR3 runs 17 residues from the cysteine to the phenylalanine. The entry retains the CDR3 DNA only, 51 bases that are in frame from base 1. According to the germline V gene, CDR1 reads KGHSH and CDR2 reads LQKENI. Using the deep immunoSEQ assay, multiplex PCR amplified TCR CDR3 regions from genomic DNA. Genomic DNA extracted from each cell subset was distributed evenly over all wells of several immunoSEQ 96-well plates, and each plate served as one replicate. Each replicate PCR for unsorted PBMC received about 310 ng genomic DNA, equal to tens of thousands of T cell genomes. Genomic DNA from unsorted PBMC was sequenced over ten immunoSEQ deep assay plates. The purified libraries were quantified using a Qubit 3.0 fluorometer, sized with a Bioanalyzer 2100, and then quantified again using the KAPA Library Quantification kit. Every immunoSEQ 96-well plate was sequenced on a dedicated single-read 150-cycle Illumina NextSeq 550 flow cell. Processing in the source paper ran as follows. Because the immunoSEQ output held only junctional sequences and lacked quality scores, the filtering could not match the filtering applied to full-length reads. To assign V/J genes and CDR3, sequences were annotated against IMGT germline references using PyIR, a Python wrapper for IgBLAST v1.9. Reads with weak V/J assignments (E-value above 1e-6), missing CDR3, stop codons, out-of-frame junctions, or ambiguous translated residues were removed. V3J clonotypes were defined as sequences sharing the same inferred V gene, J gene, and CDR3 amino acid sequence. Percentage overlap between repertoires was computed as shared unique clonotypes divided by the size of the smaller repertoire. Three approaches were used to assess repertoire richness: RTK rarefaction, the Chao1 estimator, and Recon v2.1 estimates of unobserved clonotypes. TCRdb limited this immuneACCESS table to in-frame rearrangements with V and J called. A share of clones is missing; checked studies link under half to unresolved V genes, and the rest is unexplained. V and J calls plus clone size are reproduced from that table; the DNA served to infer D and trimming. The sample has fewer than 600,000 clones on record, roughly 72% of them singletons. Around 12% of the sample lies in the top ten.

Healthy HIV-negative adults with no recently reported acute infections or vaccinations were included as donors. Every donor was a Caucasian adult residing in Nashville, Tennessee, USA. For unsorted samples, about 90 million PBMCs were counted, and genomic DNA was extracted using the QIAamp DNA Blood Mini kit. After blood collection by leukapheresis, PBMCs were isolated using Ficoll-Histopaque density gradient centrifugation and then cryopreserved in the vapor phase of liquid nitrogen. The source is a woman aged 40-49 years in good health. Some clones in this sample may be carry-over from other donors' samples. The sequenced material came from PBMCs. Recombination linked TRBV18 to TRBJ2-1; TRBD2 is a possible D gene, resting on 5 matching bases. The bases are TGTGCCAGCTCACCAATGTCGGGCGGGCCGGGCGACCATGAGCAGTTCTTC. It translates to CASSPMSGGPGDHEQFF.